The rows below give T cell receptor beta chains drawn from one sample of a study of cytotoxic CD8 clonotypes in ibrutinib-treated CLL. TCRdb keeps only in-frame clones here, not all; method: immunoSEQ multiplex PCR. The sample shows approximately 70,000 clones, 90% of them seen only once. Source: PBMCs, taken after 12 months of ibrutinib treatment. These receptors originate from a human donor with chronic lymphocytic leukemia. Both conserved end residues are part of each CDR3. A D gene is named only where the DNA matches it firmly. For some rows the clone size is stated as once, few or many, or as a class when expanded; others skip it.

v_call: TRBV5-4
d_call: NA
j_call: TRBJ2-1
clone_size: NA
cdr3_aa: CASSLEVQQAYNEQFF

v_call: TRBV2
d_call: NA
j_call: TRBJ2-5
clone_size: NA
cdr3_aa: CASSDGRAQETQYF

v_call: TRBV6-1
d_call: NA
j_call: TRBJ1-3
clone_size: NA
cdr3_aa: CASSDPGGFFSGNTIYF

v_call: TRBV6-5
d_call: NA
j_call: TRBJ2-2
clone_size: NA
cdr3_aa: CASRTGTPATGELFF

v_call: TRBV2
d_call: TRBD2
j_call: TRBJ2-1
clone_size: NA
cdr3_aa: CASSGSSGRPEWNEQFF

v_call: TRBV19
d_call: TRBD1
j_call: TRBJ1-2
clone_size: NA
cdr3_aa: CASSTGTGGFLSGYTF

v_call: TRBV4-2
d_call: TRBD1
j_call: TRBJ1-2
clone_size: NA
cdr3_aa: CASSKRTSGGGYTF

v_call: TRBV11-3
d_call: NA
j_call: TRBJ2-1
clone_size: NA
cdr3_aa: CASSLGLVSEQFF

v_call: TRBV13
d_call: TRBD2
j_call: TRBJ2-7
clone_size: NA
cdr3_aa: CASSSTPAGFHEQYF

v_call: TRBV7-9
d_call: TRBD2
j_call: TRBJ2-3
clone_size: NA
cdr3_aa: CASSSGLAGGTDTQYF

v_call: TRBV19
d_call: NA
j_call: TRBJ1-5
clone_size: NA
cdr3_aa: CAVLSRAPQPQHF

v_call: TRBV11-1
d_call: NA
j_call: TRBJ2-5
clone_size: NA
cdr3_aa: CASSLFDQQQETQYF

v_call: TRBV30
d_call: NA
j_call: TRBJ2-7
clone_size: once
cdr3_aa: CAWSVSPRSYEQYF

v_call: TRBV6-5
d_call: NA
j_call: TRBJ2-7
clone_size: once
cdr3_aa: CASSHDTYEQYF

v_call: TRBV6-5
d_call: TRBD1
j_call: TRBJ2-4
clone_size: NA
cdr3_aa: CASSRTGLSQYF

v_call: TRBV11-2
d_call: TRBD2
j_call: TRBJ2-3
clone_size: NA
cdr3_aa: CASSSLGGSRKDTQYF

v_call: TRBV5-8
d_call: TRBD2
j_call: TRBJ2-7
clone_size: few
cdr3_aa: CASSNGRVAGWYEQYF

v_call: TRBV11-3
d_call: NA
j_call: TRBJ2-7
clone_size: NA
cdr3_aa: CASSFVGGYHEQYF

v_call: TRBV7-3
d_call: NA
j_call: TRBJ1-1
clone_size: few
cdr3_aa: CASSLQVPNTEAFF

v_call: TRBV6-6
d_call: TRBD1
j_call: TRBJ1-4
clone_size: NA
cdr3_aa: CASSADREIHEKLFF

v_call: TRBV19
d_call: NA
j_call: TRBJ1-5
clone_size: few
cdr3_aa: CASSITRQPQHF

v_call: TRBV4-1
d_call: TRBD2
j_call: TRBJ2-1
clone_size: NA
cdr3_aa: CASSQMGRAFQFF

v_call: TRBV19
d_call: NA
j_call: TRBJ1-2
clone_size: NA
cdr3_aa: CASSKEYRASVYGYTF

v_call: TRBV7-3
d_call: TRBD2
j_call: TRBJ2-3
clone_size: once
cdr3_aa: CASSLVSAGATDTQYF

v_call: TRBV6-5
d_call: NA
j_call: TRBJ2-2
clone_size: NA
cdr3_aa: CASSASATGELFF

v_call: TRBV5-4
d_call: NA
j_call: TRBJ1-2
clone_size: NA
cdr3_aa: CASSDVQGSAGYTF

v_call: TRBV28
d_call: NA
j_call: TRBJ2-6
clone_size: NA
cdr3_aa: CASSSTARGASSGANVLTF

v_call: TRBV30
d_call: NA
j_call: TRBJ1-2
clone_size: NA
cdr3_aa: CACVVTGGYGYTF